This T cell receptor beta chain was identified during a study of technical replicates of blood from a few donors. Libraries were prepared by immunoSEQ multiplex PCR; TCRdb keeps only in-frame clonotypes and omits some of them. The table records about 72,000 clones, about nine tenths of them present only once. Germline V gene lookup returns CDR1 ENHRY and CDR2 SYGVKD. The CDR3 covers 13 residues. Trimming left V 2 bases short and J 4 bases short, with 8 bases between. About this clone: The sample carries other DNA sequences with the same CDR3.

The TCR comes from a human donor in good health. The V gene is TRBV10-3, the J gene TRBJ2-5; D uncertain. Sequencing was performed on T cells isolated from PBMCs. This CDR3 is CAISEARGETQYF. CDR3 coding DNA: TGTGCCATCAGTGAGGCTAGAGGAGAGACCCAGTACTTC.